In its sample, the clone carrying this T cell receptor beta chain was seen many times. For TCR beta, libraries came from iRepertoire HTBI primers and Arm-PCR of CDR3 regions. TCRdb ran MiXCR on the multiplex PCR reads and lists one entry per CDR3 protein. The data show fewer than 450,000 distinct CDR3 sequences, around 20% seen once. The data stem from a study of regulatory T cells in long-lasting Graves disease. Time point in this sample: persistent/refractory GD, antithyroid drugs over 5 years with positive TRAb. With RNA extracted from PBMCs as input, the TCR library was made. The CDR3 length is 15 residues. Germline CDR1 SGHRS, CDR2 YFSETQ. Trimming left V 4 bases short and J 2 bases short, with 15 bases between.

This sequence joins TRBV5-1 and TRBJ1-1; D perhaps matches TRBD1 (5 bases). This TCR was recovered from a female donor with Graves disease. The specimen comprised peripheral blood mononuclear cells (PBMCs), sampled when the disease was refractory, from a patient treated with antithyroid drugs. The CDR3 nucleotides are TGCGCCAGCAGCAAACGTGGGGGGATAAACACTGAAGCTTTCTTT. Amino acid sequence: CASSKRGGINTEAFF.